This entry is about one TCR beta chain. Its specificity is not known. This sample was included in a study of long-term antiretroviral therapy in people with HIV. For the study at large: There is a gap of about a decade between the earliest samples and the later 2015 immediate-ART recommendation.

V lost 3 bases, J lost 4 bases, and 17 bases lay in between. This CDR3 has 16 residues. The germline V gene encodes CDR1 KGHSH and CDR2 LQKENI. Per donor, at least one pre-ART and at least two post-ART PBMC samples were obtained. Study-wide points: Every time point showed a repertoire led by clones expanded before ART.

immunoSEQ v3.0 was run at survey level. Here immunoSEQ multiplex PCR was the method, and the copy in TCRdb shows in-frame clones only, minus some. The data contain roughly 29,000 clones, 75% to 85% of them singletons. This TCR came from a man between 40 and 49 years old with HIV. This rearrangement joins TRBV18 to TRBJ2-3; tentative D call: TRBD1 (6 bases). The starting material was unsorted PBMCs, obtained 0.3 years after starting antiretroviral therapy. For the CDR3, the DNA is TGTGCCAGCTCACCTATAGGGACAATGGGGGCAGATACGCAGTATTTT. Encoded protein: CASSPIGTMGADTQYF.